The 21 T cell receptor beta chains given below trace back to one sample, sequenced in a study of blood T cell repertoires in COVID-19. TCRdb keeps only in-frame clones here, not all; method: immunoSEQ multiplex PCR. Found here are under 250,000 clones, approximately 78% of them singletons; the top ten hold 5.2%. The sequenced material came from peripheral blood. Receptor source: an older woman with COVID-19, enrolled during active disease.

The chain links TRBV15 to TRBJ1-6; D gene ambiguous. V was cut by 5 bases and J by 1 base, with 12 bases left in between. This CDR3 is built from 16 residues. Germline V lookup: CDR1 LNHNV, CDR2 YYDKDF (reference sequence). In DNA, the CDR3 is TGTGCCACCAGCGCCGACGGGAGGTCCTATAATTCACCCCTCCACTTT. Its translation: CATSADGRSYNSPLHF.

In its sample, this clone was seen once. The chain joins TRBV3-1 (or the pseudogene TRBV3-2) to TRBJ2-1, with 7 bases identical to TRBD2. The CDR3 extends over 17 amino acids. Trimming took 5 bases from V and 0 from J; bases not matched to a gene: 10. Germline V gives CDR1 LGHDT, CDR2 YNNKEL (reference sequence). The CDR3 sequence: CASSFRAGTSSYNEQFF. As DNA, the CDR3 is TGTGCCAGCAGCTTTCGAGCGGGGACCTCCTCCTACAATGAGCAGTTCTTC.

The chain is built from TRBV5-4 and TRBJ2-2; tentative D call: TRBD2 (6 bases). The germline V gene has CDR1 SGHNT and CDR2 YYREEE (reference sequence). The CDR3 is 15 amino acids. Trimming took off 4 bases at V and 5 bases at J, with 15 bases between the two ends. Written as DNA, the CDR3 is TGTGCCAGCAGCCGGGACTTCCGAAGGACCGGGGAGCTGTTTTTT. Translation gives CASSRDFRRTGELFF.

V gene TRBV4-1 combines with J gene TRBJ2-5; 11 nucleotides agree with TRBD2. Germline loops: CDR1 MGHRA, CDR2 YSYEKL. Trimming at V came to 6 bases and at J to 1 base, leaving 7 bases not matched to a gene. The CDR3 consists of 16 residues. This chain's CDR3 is CASSSGRAGIQETQYF. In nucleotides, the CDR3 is TGCGCCAGCAGTAGCGGGAGGGCAGGGATCCAAGAGACCCAGTACTTC.

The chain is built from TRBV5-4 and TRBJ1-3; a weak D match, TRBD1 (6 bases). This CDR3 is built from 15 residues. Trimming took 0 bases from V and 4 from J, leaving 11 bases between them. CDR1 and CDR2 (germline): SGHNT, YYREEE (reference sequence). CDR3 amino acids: CASSLAPGTGNTIYF. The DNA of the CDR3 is TGTGCCAGCAGCTTGGCCCCTGGGACAGGAAACACCATATATTTT.

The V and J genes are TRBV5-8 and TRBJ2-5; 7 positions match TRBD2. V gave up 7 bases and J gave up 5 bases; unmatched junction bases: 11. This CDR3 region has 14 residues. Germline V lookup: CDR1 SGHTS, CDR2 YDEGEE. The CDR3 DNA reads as TGTGCCAGCTCTCGGGGAGGGGTAGCGGAGACCCAGTACTTC. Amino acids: CASSRGGVAETQYF. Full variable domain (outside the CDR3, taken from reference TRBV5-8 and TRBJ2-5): EAGVTQSPTHLIKTRGQQATLRCSPISGHTSVYWYQQALGLGLQFLLWYDEGEERNRGNFPPRFSGRQFPNYSSELNVNALELEDSALYLCASSRGGVAETQYFGPGTRLLVL.

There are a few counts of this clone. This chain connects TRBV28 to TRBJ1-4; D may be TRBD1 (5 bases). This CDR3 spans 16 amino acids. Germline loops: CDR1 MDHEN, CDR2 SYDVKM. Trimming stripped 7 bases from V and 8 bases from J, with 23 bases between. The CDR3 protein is CASTDQGGRKGEKLFF. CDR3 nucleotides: TGTGCCAGCACTGATCAGGGAGGCCGCAAAGGGGAAAAACTGTTTTTT.

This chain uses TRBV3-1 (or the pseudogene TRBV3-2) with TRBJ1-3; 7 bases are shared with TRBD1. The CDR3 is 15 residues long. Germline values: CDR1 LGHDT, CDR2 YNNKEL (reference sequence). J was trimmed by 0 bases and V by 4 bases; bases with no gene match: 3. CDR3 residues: CASSLGTVSGNTIYF. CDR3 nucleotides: TGTGCCAGCAGCCTGGGGACAGTCTCTGGAAACACCATATATTTT.

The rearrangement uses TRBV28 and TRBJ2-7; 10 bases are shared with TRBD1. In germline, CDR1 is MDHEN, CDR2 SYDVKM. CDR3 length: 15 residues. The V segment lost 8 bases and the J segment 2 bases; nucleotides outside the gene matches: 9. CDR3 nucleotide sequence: TGTGCCAGCCACCGGGACAGGGGATATACCTACGAGCAGTACTTC. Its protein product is CASHRDRGYTYEQYF.

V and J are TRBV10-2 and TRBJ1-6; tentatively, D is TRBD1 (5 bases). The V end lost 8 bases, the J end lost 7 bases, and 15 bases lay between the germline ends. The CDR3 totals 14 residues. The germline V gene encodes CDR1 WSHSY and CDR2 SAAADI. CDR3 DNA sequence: TGCGCCAGCGGAGGGGCCAATCTGAATTCACCCCTCCACTTT. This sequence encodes CASGGANLNSPLHF.

The CDR3 DNA follows: TGTGCCAGCAGCTCGACAGACAGGGGTAATGGTGGCGGGGAGCTGTTTTTT. The encoded protein is CASSSTDRGNGGGELFF. V is TRBV7-9 and J is TRBJ2-2; 8 bases line up with TRBD1. This CDR3 has 17 amino acids. CDR1 SEHNR and CDR2 FQNEAQ come from the germline V gene (reference sequence). J gave up 7 bases and V 4 bases, and 14 bases lay outside the gene matches.

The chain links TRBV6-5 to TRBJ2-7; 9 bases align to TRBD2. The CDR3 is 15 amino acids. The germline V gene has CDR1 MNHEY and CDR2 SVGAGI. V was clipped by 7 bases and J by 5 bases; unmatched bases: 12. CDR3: CASIPLSGGRNEQYF. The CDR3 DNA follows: TGTGCCAGCATTCCTCTAAGCGGGGGGAGAAACGAGCAGTACTTC.

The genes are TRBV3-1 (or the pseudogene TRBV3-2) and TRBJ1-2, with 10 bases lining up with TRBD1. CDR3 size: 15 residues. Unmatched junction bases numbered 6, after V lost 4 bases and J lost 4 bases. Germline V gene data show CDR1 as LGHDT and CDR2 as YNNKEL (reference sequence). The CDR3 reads CASSLRTGGGYGYTF. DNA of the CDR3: TGTGCCAGCAGCCTCCGGACAGGGGGGGGCTATGGCTACACCTTC.

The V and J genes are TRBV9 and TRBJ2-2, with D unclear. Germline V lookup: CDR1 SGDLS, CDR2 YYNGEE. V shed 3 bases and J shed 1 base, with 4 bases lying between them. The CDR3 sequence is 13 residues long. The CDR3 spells CASSGRNTGELFF. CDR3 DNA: TGTGCCAGCAGCGGCAGGAACACCGGGGAGCTGTTTTTT.

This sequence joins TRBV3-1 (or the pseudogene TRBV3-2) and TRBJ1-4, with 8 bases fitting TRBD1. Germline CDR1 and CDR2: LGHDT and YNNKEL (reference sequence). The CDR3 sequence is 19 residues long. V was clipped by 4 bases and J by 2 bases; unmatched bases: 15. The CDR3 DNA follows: TGTGCCAGCAGCCCCTCCCCTGGACAGGGAAGAGGGACTAATGAAAAACTGTTTTTT. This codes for CASSPSPGQGRGTNEKLFF.

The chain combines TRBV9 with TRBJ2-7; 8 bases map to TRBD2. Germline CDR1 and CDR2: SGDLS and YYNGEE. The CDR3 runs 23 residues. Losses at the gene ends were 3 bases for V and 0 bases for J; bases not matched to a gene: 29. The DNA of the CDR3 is TGTGCCAGCAGCGCTCAACCAACCTTTGGAGGGGCTAGCGGGCGCCGCAGCTCCTACGAGCAGTACTTC. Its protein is CASSAQPTFGGASGRRSSYEQYF.

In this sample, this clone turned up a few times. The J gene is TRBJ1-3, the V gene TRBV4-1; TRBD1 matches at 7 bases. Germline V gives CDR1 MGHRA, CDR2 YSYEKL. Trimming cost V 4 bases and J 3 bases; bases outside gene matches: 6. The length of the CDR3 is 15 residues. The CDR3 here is CASSRTTGIGNTIYF. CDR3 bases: TGCGCCAGCAGCCGGACGACAGGGATTGGAAACACCATATATTTT.

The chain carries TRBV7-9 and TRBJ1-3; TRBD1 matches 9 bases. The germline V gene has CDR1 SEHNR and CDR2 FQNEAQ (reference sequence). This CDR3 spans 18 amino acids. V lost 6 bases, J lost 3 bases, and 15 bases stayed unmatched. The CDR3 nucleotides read TGTGCCAGCAGTTCCGGGACAGGGCTTCGTGAGGTTGGAAACACCATATATTTT. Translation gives CASSSGTGLREVGNTIYF.

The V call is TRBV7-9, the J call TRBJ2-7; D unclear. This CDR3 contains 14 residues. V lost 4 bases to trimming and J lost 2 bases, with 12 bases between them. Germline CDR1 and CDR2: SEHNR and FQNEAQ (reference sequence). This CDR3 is CASSSLGSPYEQYF. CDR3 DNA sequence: TGTGCCAGCAGCTCCCTGGGCAGTCCCTACGAGCAGTACTTC.

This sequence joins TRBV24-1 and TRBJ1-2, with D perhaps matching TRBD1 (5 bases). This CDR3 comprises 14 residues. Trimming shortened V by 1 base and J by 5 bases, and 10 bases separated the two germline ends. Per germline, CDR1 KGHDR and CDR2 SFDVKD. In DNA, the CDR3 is TGTGCCACCAGTGATTTTAGTCAGGGATATGGCTACACCTTC. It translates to CATSDFSQGYGYTF.

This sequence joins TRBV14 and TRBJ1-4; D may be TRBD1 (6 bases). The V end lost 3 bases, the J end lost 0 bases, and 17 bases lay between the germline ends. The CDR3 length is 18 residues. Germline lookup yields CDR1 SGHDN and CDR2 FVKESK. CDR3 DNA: TGTGCCAGCAGCCAGACAAGGACAGTTGTCTCAACTAATGAAAAACTGTTTTTT. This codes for CASSQTRTVVSTNEKLFF.